This TCR beta chain was profiled in a study of response to subunit inactivated influenza vaccine. Findings and caveats of the study: Authors suggested each seasonal influenza vaccination recruits few new T cells.

One entry per CDR3 protein results from TCRdb running MiXCR on the RT-PCR reads. The data show about 570,000 distinct CDR3 sequences, with 10% to 15% seen just once and roughly a tenth held by the top ten. V was trimmed by 2 bases and J by 0 bases, leaving 9 bases between them. Germline assignment: CDR1 SGHRS and CDR2 YFSETQ. The CDR3 consists of 15 residues. In regard to this clonotype: What it recognizes is unknown.

V gene TRBV5-1 combines with J gene TRBJ2-1; perhaps TRBD2 as D (6 bases). The receptor was isolated from a man in his forties or fifties who received an inactivated influenza vaccine. The sequencing here drew on PBMCs from blood, taken on the day of vaccination. This chain's CDR3 is CASSLGRNSYNEQFF. In DNA, the CDR3 is TGCGCCAGCAGCTTAGGGAGGAACTCCTACAATGAGCAGTTCTTC.